This passage covers 20 T cell receptor beta chains from one sample sequenced in a study of blood T cell repertoires in COVID-19 (dated by TCRdb to 2019 to 2021). The library was built by means of the immunoSEQ multiplex PCR assay. Drawn from immuneACCESS, this table holds only the in-frame rearrangements with V and J called that TCRdb kept. Clones are partly lost; checked studies trace under half to an unresolved V gene and leave the rest unexplained. A total of approximately 150,000 clones appear in this sample, 80% to 90% of them only once. Roughly 35% of the sample is in the top ten clones. Source material: peripheral blood. The receptors here all came from a man in his fifties who had recovered from COVID-19.

The CDR3 sequence: CASNSNRAGYYGYTF. The CDR3 DNA sequence: TGTGCCAGCAACTCCAACCGCGCGGGGTACTATGGCTACACCTTC. V gene TRBV6-5 combines with J gene TRBJ1-2; D remains unclear. The ends were cut back, 7 bases at V and 3 bases at J, with 18 bases in the middle. From germline, CDR1 is MNHEY and CDR2 SVGAGI. This CDR3 is built from 15 residues.

CDR3 coding DNA: TGTGCCAGTAGTATTTTTTTCGTTGGGGACAGGGGCACAGAGACCCAGTACTTC. Protein: CASSIFFVGDRGTETQYF. The rearrangement joins TRBV19 to TRBJ2-5; 10 nucleotides match TRBD1. V was pared by 3 bases and J by 4 bases, with 14 bases of the junction left unmatched. Germline V gene lookup returns CDR1 LNHDA and CDR2 SQIVND (reference sequence). This CDR3 spans 18 amino acids.

The chain employs TRBV5-1 and TRBJ2-2; 9 positions match TRBD1. The CDR3 covers 15 residues. Germline V lookup: CDR1 SGHRS, CDR2 YFSETQ. Losses at the gene ends were 7 bases for V and 0 bases for J; bases not matched to a gene: 4. The CDR3 protein is CASGGQGTNTGELFF. In DNA, the CDR3 is TGCGCCAGCGGAGGACAGGGGACGAACACCGGGGAGCTGTTTTTT. Using reference TRBV5-1 and TRBJ2-2 for the parts outside the CDR3, the full variable domain is KAGVTQTPRYLIKTRGQQVTLSCSPISGHRSVSWYQQTPGQGLQFLFEYFSETQRNKGNFPGRFSGRQFSNSRSEMNVSTLELGDSALYLCASGGQGTNTGELFFGEGSRLTVL.

This clone has only a few counts. CDR3 loop: CASSLAGHGNQPQHF. In DNA, the CDR3 is TGTGCCAGCAGCTTGGCAGGGCATGGCAATCAGCCCCAGCATTTT. The chain combines TRBV7-2 with TRBJ1-5; possibly TRBD1 for D (5 bases). V was cut by 3 bases and J by 2 bases, with 11 bases left in between. From germline, CDR1 is SGHTA and CDR2 FQGNSA. The CDR3 runs to 15 residues.

This clone has more than one count but fewer than ten. The gene calls are TRBV7-3 and TRBJ2-2; possible D gene TRBD2, 5 bases. The germline V gene has CDR1 SGHTA and CDR2 FQGTGA. Trimming took 1 base from V and 5 from J, leaving 14 bases between them. The CDR3 is 16 amino acids. The chain's CDR3 is CASSLNSGEMTGELFF. The CDR3 region has the DNA TGTGCCAGCAGCTTAAACTCCGGGGAGATGACCGGGGAGCTGTTTTTT.

The rearrangement links TRBV6-6 to TRBJ2-3; the match to TRBD2 covers 8 bases. Looked up from germline, CDR1 is MNHNY and CDR2 is SVGAGI (reference sequence). The CDR3 sequence is 18 residues long. V shed 5 bases, J shed 4 bases, and the junction held 17 bases outside the gene matches. The DNA for the CDR3 is TGTGCCAGCAGTCCCGGGAGGGAGATGGTTGTGAGCTCAGATACGCAGTATTTT. It specifies CASSPGREMVVSSDTQYF.

The CDR3 is CASSSQTGINSPLHF. The CDR3 DNA reads as TGTGCCAGCAGCTCTCAGACAGGGATCAATTCACCCCTCCACTTT. The J gene is TRBJ1-6, the V gene TRBV9, with 7 bases lining up with TRBD1. CDR1 SGDLS and CDR2 YYNGEE come from the germline V gene. Trimming removed 4 bases from V and 7 bases from J; junction bases left unmatched: 8. The CDR3 contains 15 residues.

This clone was picked up one time. This chain uses TRBV5-4 with TRBJ1-1, with TRBD1 matching over 9 bases. This CDR3 spans 15 amino acids. Trimming removed 3 bases from V and 0 bases from J; junction bases left unmatched: 3. From germline, CDR1 is SGHNT and CDR2 YYREEE (reference sequence). For the CDR3, the DNA is TGTGCCAGCAGCTGGGGACAGGGAATGAACACTGAAGCTTTCTTT. It translates to CASSWGQGMNTEAFF.

The J gene is TRBJ1-1, the V gene TRBV19; TRBD1 matches 10 bases. Germline CDR1 reads LNHDA; CDR2 reads SQIVND (reference sequence). The CDR3 length is 15 residues. The V and J ends lost 8 bases and 0 bases, in that order; junction bases with no gene match: 6. DNA of the CDR3: TGTGCCAGTCTAGGACAGGGGGAAATGAACACTGAAGCTTTCTTT. As protein: CASLGQGEMNTEAFF.

This clone has only one observation. The chain carries TRBV5-1 and TRBJ1-1; D is perhaps TRBD1 (6 bases). Per germline, CDR1 SGHRS and CDR2 YFSETQ. Trimming took off 4 bases at V and 0 bases at J, with 13 bases between the two ends. CDR3 length equals 15 residues. CDR3 DNA sequence: TGCGCCAGCAGCGCCGGGGGGCAGTTGAACACTGAAGCTTTCTTT. This encodes CASSAGGQLNTEAFF.

The J gene is TRBJ1-5, the V gene TRBV5-5; 8 bases align to TRBD1. The CDR3 is made up of 14 amino acids. The ends lost 4 bases at V and 7 bases at J; junction bases unmatched: 7. Per germline, CDR1 SGHKS and CDR2 YYEKEE (reference sequence). The CDR3 loop is CASSPDRARQPQHF. CDR3 DNA: TGTGCCAGCAGCCCGGACAGGGCACGGCAGCCCCAGCATTTT.

The chain links TRBV7-6 to TRBJ2-7, with a weak D call TRBD2 (7 bases). V gave up 2 bases and J gave up 3 bases, with 17 bases separating them. CDR1 SGHVS and CDR2 FNYEAQ come from the germline V gene. The length of the CDR3 is 16 residues. CDR3 coding DNA: TGTGCCAGCAGCTTAATTGGCGGGGGCTTCGACTACGAGCAGTACTTC. The encoded protein is CASSLIGGGFDYEQYF.

The V and J genes are TRBV7-2 and TRBJ1-3, with TRBD1 as a possible D gene (5 bases). Germline CDR1 reads SGHTA; CDR2 reads FQGNSA. CDR3 size: 14 residues. V shed 7 bases and J shed 0 bases, with 10 bases lying between them. CDR3 protein: CASKRDYSGNTIYF. The DNA of the CDR3 is TGTGCCAGCAAAAGGGACTACTCTGGAAACACCATATATTTT.

The chain combines TRBV4-1 with TRBJ2-2, with D perhaps matching TRBD1 (6 bases). V lost 0 bases and J lost 1, with 9 bases in between. In germline, CDR1 is MGHRA, CDR2 YSYEKL. This CDR3 spans 16 amino acids. The CDR3 DNA follows: TGCGCCAGCAGCCAAGATCCAGGGGTGAACACCGGGGAGCTGTTTTTT. This translates into CASSQDPGVNTGELFF.

The chain employs TRBV4-3 and TRBJ2-5, with D perhaps TRBD1 (5 bases). CDR1 is LGHNA, CDR2 YSLEER, per germline. Trimming took 3 bases from V and 2 from J, leaving 16 bases between them. The CDR3 consists of 16 residues. CDR3 protein: CASSQGIAAGQETQYF. As DNA, the CDR3 is TGCGCCAGCAGCCAGGGGATCGCGGCAGGGCAAGAGACCCAGTACTTC.

This chain links TRBV7-2 with TRBJ2-7; tentative D call: TRBD1 (6 bases). The V gene's germline CDR1 is SGHTA and CDR2 FQGNSA. The CDR3 sequence is 15 residues long. V was pared by 4 bases and J by 3 bases, with 16 bases between. The CDR3 region has the DNA TGTGCCAGCAGCTCACAGGGTATTCCCCACTACGAGCAGTACTTC. As protein: CASSSQGIPHYEQYF.

The J gene is TRBJ1-1, the V gene TRBV30; D not resolved. CDR1 and CDR2 from the germline V gene are GTSNPN and SVGIG (reference sequence). Trimming removed 8 bases at V and 3 bases at J, with 10 bases between. The CDR3 runs 11 residues. CDR3 region: CAGDFDTEAFF. Here the CDR3 DNA reads TGTGCCGGCGACTTTGACACTGAAGCTTTCTTT.

The genes are TRBV7-6 and TRBJ1-1; 7 positions agree with TRBD1. After removal of 5 bases from V and 0 bases from J, the junction contained 6 bases not matched to a gene. This CDR3 region has 15 residues. Germline V CDR1 and CDR2: SGHVS, FNYEAQ. CDR3 amino acids: CASSNPTGMNTEAFF. For the CDR3, the DNA is TGTGCCAGCAGCAACCCGACAGGGATGAACACTGAAGCTTTCTTT.

The gene calls are TRBV6-2 or TRBV6-3 and TRBJ2-7; 9 nucleotides agree with TRBD2. Looked up from germline, CDR1 is MNHEY and CDR2 is SVGEGT. V shed 2 bases and J 5 bases; nucleotides not matched to a gene: 16. This CDR3 contains 18 residues. The CDR3 DNA follows: TGTGCCAGCAGTTACCCCCTCGGCGGGGGGGGCAAGGAGAACGAGCAGTACTTC. Protein: CASSYPLGGGGKENEQYF.

This sequence joins TRBV4-3 and TRBJ2-5; 10 bases line up with TRBD2. The CDR3 consists of 17 residues. Germline V gene sequence: CDR1 LGHNA, CDR2 YSLEER. The V and J ends lost 0 bases and 0 bases, in that order; junction bases with no gene match: 4. CDR3 sequence: CASSQEIAGGNQETQYF. CDR3 DNA sequence: TGCGCCAGCAGCCAAGAAATAGCGGGGGGTAACCAAGAGACCCAGTACTTC.